This T cell receptor (beta chain) was sequenced for a study of read filtering for tumor transcriptome and immune sequencing. This CDR3 has 15 amino acids. Per germline, CDR1 GTSNPN and CDR2 SVGIG (reference sequence). Trimming took off 4 bases at V and 1 base at J, with 16 bases between the two ends. This clonotype was recorded many times. The library was built from around 380 ng RNA with molecular barcoded adaptors for alpha/delta and beta/gamma chains. TCRdb ran MiXCR on the reads and lists one entry per CDR3 protein. The table has fewer than 30,000 distinct CDR3 sequences, approximately 15% seen once.

The receptor comes from a donor at least 40 years old with multiple myeloma. The rearrangement links TRBV30 to TRBJ1-1; D unresolved. The sample comprised a population of CD138-negative cells sorted from bone marrow. The CDR3 coding sequence is TGTGCCTGGAACAACGGCGCAGCCCCGAACACTGAAGCTTTCTTT. Translation gives CAWNNGAAPNTEAFF.